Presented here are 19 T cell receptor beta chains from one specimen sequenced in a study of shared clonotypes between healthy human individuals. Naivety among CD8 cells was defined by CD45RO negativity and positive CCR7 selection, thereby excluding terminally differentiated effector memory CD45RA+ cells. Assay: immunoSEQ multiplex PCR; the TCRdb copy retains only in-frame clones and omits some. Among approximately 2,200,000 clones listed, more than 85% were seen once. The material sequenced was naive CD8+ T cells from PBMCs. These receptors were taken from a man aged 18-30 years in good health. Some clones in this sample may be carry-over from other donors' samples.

CDR3 nucleotide sequence: TGCGCCAGCAGGCGGACTGGGGAGTGGGAGACCCAGTACTTC. Translating it yields CASRRTGEWETQYF. The chain links TRBV5-1 to TRBJ2-5, with a possible D match to TRBD2 (5 bases). The CDR3 runs to 14 residues. The germline CDR1 and CDR2 sequences are SGHRS and YFSETQ. V lost 5 bases, J lost 5 bases, and 16 bases lay in between.

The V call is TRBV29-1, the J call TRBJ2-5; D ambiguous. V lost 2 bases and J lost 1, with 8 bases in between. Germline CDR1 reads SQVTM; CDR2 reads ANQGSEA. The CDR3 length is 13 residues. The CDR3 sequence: CSVENGFQETQYF. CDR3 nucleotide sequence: TGCAGCGTTGAAAACGGTTTCCAAGAGACCCAGTACTTC.

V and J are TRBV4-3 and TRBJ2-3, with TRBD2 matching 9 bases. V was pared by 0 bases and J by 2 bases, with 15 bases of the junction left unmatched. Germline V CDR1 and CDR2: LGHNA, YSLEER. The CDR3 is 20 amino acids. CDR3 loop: CASSQDYRWASGTYTDTQYF. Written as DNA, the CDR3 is TGCGCCAGCAGCCAAGATTATCGTTGGGCTAGCGGGACTTACACAGATACGCAGTATTTT.

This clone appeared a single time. The CDR3 is CASSIYRDTEAFF. Written as DNA, the CDR3 is TGTGCCAGCAGCATCTACAGGGACACTGAAGCTTTCTTT. The chain uses TRBV9 and TRBJ1-1, with D tentatively TRBD1 (6 bases). V was pared by 4 bases and J by 3 bases, with 10 bases between. Germline CDR1 is SGDLS and CDR2 is YYNGEE. The length of the CDR3 is 13 residues. Filled out from reference TRBV9 and TRBJ1-1, the complete variable domain reads DSGVTQTPKHLITATGQRVTLRCSPRSGDLSVYWYQQSLDQGLQFLIQYYNGEERAKGNILERFSAQQFPDLHSELNLSSLELGDSALYFCASSIYRDTEAFFGQGTRLTVV.

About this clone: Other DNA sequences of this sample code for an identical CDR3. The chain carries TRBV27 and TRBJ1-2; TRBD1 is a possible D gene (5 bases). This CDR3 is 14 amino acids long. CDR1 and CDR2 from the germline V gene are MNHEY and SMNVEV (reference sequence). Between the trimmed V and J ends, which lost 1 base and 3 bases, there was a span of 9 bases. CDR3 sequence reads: CASSLLGGDYGYTF. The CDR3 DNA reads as TGTGCCAGCAGTTTATTGGGGGGGGACTATGGCTACACCTTC.

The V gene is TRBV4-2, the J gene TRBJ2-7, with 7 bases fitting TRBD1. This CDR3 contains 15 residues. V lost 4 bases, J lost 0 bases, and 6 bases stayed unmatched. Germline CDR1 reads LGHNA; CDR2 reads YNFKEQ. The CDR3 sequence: CASSPPGTASYEQYF. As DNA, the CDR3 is TGTGCCAGCAGCCCCCCCGGGACAGCCTCCTACGAGCAGTACTTC.

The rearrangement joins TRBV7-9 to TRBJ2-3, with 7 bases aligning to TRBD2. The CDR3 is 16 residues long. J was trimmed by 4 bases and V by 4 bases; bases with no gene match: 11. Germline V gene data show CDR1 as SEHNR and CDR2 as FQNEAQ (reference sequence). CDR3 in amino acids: CASSWSQVRGADTQYF. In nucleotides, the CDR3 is TGTGCCAGCAGCTGGTCACAAGTTCGGGGGGCAGATACGCAGTATTTT.

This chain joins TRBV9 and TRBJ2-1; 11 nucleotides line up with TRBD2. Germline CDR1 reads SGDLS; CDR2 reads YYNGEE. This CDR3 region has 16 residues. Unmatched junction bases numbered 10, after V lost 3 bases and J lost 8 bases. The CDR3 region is CASSAPLAGGLDEQFF. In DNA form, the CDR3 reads TGTGCCAGCAGCGCTCCATTAGCGGGAGGGTTGGATGAGCAGTTCTTC.

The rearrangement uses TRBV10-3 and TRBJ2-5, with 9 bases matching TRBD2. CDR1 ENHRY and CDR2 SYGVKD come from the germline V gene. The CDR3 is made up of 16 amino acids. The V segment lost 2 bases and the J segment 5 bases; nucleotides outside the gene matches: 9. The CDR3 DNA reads TGTGCCATCAGTGAGAGCGCGGGAGGGACTCGTGAGACCCAGTACTTC. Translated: CAISESAGGTRETQYF.

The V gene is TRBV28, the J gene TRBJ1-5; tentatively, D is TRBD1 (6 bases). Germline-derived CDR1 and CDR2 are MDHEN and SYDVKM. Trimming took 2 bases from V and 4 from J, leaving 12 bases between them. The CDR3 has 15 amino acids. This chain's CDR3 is CASSLRGARNQPQHF. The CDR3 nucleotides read TGTGCCAGCAGTTTACGGGGGGCGAGGAATCAGCCCCAGCATTTT.

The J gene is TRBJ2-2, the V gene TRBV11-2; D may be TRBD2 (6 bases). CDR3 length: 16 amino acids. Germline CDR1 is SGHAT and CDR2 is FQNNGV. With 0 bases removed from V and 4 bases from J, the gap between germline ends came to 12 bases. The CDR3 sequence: CASSLDPGSITGELFF. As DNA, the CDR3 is TGTGCCAGCAGCTTAGATCCCGGGAGTATCACCGGGGAGCTGTTTTTT.

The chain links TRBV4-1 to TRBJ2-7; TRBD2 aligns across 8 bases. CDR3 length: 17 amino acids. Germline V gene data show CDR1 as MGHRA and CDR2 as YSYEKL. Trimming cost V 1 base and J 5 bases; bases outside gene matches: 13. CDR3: CASSQAGGALVEDEQYF. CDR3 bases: TGCGCCAGCAGCCAAGCGGGGGGGGCGCTTGTGGAGGACGAGCAGTACTTC.

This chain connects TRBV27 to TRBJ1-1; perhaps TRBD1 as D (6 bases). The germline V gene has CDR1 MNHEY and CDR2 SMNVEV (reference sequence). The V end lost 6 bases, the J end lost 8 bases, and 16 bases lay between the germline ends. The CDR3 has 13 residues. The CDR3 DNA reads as TGTGCCAGCAGACAAGGGGGGCCGGGGGAAGCTTTCTTT. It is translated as CASRQGGPGEAFF.

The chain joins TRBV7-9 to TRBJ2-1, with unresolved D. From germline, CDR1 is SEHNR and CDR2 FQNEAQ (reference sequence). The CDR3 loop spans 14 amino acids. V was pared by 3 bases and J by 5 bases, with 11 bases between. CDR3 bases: TGTGCCAGCAGCTTCCAGACTCTTAACAATGAGCAGTTCTTC. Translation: CASSFQTLNNEQFF.

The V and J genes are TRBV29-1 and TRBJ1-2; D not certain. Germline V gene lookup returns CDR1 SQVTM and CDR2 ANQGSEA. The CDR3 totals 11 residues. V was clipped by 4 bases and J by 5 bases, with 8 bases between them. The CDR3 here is CSVAALYGYTF. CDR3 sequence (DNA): TGCAGCGTTGCGGCCCTTTATGGCTACACCTTC.

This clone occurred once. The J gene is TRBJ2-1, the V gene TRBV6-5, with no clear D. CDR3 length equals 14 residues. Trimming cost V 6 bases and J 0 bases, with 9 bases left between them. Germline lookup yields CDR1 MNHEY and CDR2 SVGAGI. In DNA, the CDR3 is TGTGCCAGCAGCCCCCTTCGCTCCTACAATGAGCAGTTCTTC. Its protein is CASSPLRSYNEQFF.

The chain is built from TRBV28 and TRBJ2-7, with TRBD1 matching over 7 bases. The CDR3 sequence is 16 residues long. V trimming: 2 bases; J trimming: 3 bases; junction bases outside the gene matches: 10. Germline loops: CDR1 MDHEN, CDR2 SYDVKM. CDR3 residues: CASSLEFRGGNYEQYF. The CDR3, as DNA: TGTGCCAGCAGTTTAGAGTTTCGAGGGGGCAACTACGAGCAGTACTTC.

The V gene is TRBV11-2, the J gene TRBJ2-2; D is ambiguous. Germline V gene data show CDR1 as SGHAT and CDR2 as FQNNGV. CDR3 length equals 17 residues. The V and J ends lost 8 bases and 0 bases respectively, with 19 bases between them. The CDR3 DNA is TGTGCCAGCTGCCTATATTTAAGTATCCCGAACACCGGGGAGCTGTTTTTT. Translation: CASCLYLSIPNTGELFF.

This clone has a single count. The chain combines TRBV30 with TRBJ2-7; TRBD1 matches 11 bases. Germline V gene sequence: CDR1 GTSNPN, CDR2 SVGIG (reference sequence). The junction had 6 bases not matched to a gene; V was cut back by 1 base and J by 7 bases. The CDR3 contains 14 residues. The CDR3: CAWSEGQGASEQYF. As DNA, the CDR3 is TGTGCCTGGAGTGAAGGACAGGGGGCAAGTGAGCAGTACTTC.